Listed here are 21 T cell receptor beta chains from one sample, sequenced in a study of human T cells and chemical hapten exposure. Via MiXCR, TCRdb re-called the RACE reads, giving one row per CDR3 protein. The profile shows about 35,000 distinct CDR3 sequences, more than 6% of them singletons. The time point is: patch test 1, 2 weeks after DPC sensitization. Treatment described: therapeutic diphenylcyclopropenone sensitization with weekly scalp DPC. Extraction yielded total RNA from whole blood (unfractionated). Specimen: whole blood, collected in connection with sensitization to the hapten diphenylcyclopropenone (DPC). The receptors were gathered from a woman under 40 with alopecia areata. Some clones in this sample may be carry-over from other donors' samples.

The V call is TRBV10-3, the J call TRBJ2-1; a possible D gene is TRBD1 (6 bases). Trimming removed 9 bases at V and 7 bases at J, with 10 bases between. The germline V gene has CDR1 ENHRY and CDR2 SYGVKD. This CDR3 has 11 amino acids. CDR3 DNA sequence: TGTGCCATTGGAAGGGGGAATGAGCAGTTCTTC. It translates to CAIGRGNEQFF.

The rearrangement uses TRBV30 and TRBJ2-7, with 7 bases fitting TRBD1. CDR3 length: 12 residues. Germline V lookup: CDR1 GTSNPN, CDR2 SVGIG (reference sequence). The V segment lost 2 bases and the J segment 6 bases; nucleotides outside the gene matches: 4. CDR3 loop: CAWSRQGSEQYF. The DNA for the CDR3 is TGTGCCTGGAGTAGACAGGGCTCCGAGCAGTACTTC.

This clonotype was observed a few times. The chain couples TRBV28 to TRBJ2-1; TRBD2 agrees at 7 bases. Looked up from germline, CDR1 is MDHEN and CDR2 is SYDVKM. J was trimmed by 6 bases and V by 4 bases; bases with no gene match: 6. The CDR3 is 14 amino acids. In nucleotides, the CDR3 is TGTGCCAGCAGTTCCGGGACTATCTCCAATGAGCAGTTCTTC. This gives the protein CASSSGTISNEQFF.

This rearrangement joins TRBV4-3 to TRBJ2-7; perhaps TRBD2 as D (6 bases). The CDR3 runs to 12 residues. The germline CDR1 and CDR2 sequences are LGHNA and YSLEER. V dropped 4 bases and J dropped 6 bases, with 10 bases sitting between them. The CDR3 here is CASSPRDGEQYF. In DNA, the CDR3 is TGCGCCAGCAGCCCGCGGGACGGCGAGCAGTACTTC.

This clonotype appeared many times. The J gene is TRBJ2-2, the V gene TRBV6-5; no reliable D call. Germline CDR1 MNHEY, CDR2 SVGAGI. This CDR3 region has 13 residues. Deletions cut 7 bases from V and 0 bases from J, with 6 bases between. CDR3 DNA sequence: TGTGCCAGCACCCCCGCGAACACCGGGGAGCTGTTTTTT. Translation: CASTPANTGELFF.

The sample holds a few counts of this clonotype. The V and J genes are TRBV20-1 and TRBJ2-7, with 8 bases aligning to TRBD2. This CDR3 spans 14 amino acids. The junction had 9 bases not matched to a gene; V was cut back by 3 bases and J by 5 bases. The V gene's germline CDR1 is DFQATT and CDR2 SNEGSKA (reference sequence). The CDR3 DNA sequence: TGCAGTGCTAGTCCGCACGCGGGAGGTGACGAGCAGTACTTC. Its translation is CSASPHAGGDEQYF.

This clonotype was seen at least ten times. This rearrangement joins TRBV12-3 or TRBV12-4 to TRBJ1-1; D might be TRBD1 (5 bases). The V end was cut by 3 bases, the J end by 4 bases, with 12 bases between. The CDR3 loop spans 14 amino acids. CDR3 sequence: CASSLRQGVTEAFF. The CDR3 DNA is TGTGCCAGCAGTTTGCGGCAGGGAGTCACTGAAGCTTTCTTT.

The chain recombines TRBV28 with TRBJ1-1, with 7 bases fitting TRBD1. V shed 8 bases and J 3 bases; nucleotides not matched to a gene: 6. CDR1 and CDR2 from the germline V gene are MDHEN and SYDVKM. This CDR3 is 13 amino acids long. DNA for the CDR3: TGTGCCAGCGGTAGCACAGGGGACACTGAAGCTTTCTTT. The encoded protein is CASGSTGDTEAFF.

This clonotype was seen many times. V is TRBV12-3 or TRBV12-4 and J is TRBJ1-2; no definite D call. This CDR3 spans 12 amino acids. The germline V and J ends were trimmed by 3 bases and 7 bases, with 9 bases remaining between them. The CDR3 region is CASSLSDIGYTF. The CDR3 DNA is TGTGCCAGCAGTTTGTCCGACATTGGCTACACCTTC.

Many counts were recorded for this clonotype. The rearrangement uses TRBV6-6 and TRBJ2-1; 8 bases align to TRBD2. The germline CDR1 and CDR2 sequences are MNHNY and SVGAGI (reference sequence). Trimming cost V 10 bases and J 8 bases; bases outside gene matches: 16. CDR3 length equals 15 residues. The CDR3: CATSGRPSGWDEQFF. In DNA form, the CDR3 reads TGTGCCACCTCAGGGAGGCCTAGCGGGTGGGATGAGCAGTTCTTC.

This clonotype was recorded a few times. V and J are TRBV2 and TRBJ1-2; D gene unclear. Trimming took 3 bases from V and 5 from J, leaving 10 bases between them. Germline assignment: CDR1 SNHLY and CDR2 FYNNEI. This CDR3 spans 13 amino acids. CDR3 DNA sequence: TGTGCCAGCAGTGAGCAGCGAAATTATGGCTACACCTTC. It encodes CASSEQRNYGYTF.

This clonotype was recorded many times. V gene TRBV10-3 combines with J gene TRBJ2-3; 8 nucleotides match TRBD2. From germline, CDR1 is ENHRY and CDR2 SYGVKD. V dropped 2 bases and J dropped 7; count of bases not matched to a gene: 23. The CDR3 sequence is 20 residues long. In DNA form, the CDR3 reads TGTGCCATCAGTGAGCCCGGGGGGGCTCGGGGTTCGGGATCGGGAAATACGCAGTATTTT. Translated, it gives CAISEPGGARGSGSGNTQYF.

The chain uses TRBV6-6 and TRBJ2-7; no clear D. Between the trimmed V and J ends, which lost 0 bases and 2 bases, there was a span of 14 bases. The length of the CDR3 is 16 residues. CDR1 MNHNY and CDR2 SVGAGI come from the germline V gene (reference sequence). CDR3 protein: CASSYSMVGQTYEQYF. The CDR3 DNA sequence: TGTGCCAGCAGTTACTCGATGGTTGGGCAAACCTACGAGCAGTACTTC.

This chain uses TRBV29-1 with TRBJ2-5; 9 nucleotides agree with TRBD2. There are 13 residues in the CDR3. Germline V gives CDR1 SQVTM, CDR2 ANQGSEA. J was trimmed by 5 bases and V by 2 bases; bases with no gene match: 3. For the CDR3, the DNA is TGCAGCGTTGAACGGACTAGCGACGAGACCCAGTACTTC. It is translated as CSVERTSDETQYF.

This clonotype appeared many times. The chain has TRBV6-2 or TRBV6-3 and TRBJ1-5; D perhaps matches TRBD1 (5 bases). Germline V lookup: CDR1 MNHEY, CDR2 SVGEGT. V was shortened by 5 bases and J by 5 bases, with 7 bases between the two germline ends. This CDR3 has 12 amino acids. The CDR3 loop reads CASSDSYQPQHF. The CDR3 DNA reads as TGTGCCAGCAGTGACAGTTATCAGCCCCAGCATTTT.

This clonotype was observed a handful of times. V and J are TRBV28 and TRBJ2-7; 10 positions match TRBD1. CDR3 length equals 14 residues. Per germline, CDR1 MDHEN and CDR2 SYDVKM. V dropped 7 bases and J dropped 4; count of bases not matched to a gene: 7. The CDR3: CASTTGTGAYEQYF. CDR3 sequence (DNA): TGTGCCAGCACGACAGGGACAGGGGCGTACGAGCAGTACTTC.

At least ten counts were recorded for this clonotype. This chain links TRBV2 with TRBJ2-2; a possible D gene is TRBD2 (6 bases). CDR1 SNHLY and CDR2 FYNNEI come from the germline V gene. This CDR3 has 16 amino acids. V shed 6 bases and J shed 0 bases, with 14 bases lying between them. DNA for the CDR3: TGTGCCAGCAGGGGGGGATTCAGTCCGAACACCGGGGAGCTGTTTTTT. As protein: CASRGGFSPNTGELFF.

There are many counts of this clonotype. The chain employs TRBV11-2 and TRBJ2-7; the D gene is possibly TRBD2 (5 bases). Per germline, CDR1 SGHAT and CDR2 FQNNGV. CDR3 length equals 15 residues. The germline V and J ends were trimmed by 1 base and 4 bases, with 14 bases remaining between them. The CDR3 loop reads CASSLAASTRYEQYF. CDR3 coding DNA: TGTGCCAGCAGCTTAGCGGCTAGCACTAGGTACGAGCAGTACTTC. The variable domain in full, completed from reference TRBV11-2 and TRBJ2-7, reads EAGVAQSPRYKIIEKRQSVAFWCNPISGHATLYWYQQILGQGPKLLIQFQNNGVVDDSQLPKDRFSAERLKGVDSTLKIQPAKLEDSAVYLCASSLAASTRYEQYFGPGTRLTVT.

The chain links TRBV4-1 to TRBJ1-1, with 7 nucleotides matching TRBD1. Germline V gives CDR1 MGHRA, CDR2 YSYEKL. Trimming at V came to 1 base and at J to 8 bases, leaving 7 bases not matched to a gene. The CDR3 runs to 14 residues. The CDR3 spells CASSQAIGGSEAFF. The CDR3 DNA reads TGCGCCAGCAGCCAAGCTATAGGGGGCTCAGAAGCTTTCTTT.

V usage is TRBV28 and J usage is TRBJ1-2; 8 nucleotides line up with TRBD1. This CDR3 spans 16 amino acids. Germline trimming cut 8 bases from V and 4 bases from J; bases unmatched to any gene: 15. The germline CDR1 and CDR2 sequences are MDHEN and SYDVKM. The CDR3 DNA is TGTGCCAGCGGATTGGACAGGGCTTCTTCTATCTATGGCTACACCTTC. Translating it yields CASGLDRASSIYGYTF.

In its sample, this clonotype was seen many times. The CDR3 reads CASSIGLAGTRETQYF. DNA for the CDR3: TGTGCCAGTAGTATCGGATTAGCGGGGACCCGGGAGACCCAGTACTTC. The rearrangement uses TRBV19 and TRBJ2-5; TRBD2 matches at 8 bases. Germline loops: CDR1 LNHDA, CDR2 SQIVND (reference sequence). J gave up 5 bases and V 3 bases, and 11 bases lay outside the gene matches. The CDR3 is 16 amino acids.